The rows below give T cell receptor beta chains drawn from one sample of a study of T cells in Graves' hyperthyroidism and ophthalmopathy. Each CDR3 protein is one row after TCRdb ran MiXCR on the multiplex PCR reads. The sample holds roughly 500,000 distinct CDR3 sequences, roughly 15% seen once. The sample taken for sequencing was blood. The source of these receptors is a woman in her twenties or thirties with Graves' ophthalmopathy. Both conserved end residues are part of each CDR3. The D gene is left open where the match is weak. Clone size appears in some rows only: once, few, many, or a class for an expanded clone.

abundance	d_gene	v_gene	j_gene	CDR3aa	CDR3nt
few	.	TRBV12-3/TRBV12-4	TRBJ2-1	CASSEIDIDSYNEQFF	TGTGCCAGCAGCGAGATAGACATTGACAGCTACAATGAGCAGTTCTTC
few	.	TRBV7-2	TRBJ2-2	CASSFRTPVGGELFF	TGTGCCAGCAGCTTCCGGACGCCGGTGGGGGGGGAGCTGTTTTTT
few	.	TRBV7-3	TRBJ2-3	CASSEASVLDTQYF	TGTGCCAGCAGTGAGGCTAGCGTCCTGGATACGCAGTATTTT
.	TRBD2	TRBV7-2	TRBJ2-2	CASSTVSGSNTGELFF	TGTGCCAGCAGCACCGTTAGCGGGTCGAACACCGGGGAGCTGTTTTTT
.	.	TRBV5-6	TRBJ2-1	CASSPSEGNAYNEQFF	TGTGCCAGCAGCCCAAGCGAAGGGAACGCCTACAATGAGCAGTTCTTC
once	TRBD1	TRBV6-2/TRBV6-3	TRBJ2-2	CASPPDRGRDGELFF	TGTGCCAGCCCCCCGGACAGGGGACGAGACGGGGAGCTGTTTTTT
many	TRBD1	TRBV20-1	TRBJ1-5	CSASPGGLQPQHF	TGCAGTGCTAGTCCAGGGGGCTTACAGCCCCAGCATTTT
many	.	TRBV11-2	TRBJ1-1	CASTFRGTSSANTEAFF	TGTGCCAGCACCTTCCGGGGTACCTCCAGCGCGAACACTGAAGCTTTCTTT
.	TRBD1	TRBV6-1	TRBJ1-5	CASRPGQKNQPQHF	TGTGCCAGCAGGCCGGGACAGAAAAATCAGCCCCAGCATTTT
.	.	TRBV19	TRBJ1-2	CASSSTTDSTSYGYTF	TGTGCCAGTAGTTCGACAACGGACAGCACTTCCTATGGCTACACCTTC
.	TRBD2	TRBV6-2/TRBV6-3	TRBJ2-1	CATLRGGNEQFF	TGTGCCACCTTACGCGGGGGAAATGAGCAGTTCTTC
few	TRBD2	TRBV27	TRBJ2-3	CASSFEGGATQYF	TGTGCCAGCAGTTTTGAGGGAGGGGCTACGCAGTATTTT
few	.	TRBV4-3	TRBJ1-5	CASSQDHRSFNQPQHF	TGCGCCAGCAGCCAAGATCACCGTAGTTTCAATCAGCCCCAGCATTTT
many	.	TRBV20-1	TRBJ2-7	CSAPAGSGYADEQYF	TGCAGTGCCCCCGCTGGATCAGGTTATGCGGACGAGCAGTACTTC
few	.	TRBV6-5	TRBJ2-1	CASSYEPDGTYNEQFF	TGTGCCAGCAGTTACGAACCGGACGGGACTTACAATGAGCAGTTCTTC
.	.	TRBV5-1	TRBJ1-1	CASSRGEGTNTEAFF	TGCGCCAGCAGCCGGGGGGAGGGGACAAACACTGAAGCTTTCTTT
.	TRBD1	TRBV19	TRBJ1-1	CASSTPGQGLTFF	TGTGCCAGTAGTACTCCGGGACAGGGGTTGACTTTCTTT
.	TRBD2	TRBV7-2	TRBJ2-3	CASSVGVSGSFTDTQYF	TGTGCCAGCAGCGTAGGGGTTAGCGGGAGTTTCACAGATACGCAGTATTTT
once	TRBD1	TRBV28	TRBJ1-1	CASSVRQGPEAFF	TGTGCCAGCAGTGTTAGACAGGGGCCTGAAGCTTTCTTT
.	.	TRBV6-2/TRBV6-3	TRBJ2-1	CASLPGYSYNEQFF	TGTGCCAGCCTTCCGGGTTACTCCTACAATGAGCAGTTCTTC
.	.	TRBV20-1	TRBJ1-3	CSAREGSPGNTIYF	TGCAGTGCCCGAGAGGGGAGCCCTGGAAACACCATATATTTT
.	TRBD2	TRBV6-2/TRBV6-3	TRBJ2-7	CACSPGLAGKFYEQYF	TGTGCCTGCAGCCCGGGACTAGCGGGAAAATTCTACGAGCAGTACTTC
few	TRBD1	TRBV30	TRBJ2-7	CAWNTGAGEQYF	TGTGCCTGGAATACAGGGGCCGGCGAGCAGTACTTC
few	.	TRBV4-1	TRBJ1-5	CASSRFNGPVGNQPQHF	TGCGCCAGCAGCCGCTTTAACGGGCCGGTGGGGAACCAGCCCCAGCATTTT
many	TRBD2	TRBV5-8	TRBJ2-2	CASSSLGLAGPPNTGELFF	TGTGCCAGCAGCTCACTTGGGCTAGCGGGACCTCCGAACACCGGGGAGCTGTTTTTT
many	.	TRBV20-1	TRBJ2-7	CSASAPQGGYEQYF	TGCAGTGCTAGTGCCCCACAGGGAGGGTACGAGCAGTACTTC
few	.	TRBV7-6	TRBJ2-2	CASSFDDGELFF	TGTGCCAGCAGCTTTGATGACGGGGAGCTGTTTTTT
.	TRBD2	TRBV7-6	TRBJ2-1	CASSGAGAIYNEQFF	TGTGCCAGCAGCGGGGCGGGAGCTATATACAATGAGCAGTTCTTC
.	.	TRBV19	TRBJ2-1	CASSIDLSTVFPNEQFF	TGTGCCAGTAGTATTGATCTTTCGACAGTTTTCCCCAATGAGCAGTTCTTC
.	TRBD2	TRBV20-1	TRBJ2-5	CSARYTAGGAETQYF	TGCAGTGCTCGCTATACAGCGGGAGGTGCCGAGACCCAGTACTTC
many	TRBD1	TRBV5-5	TRBJ2-7	CASSLYGTGQGPDEQYF	TGTGCCAGCAGCTTGTACGGTACGGGACAGGGGCCCGACGAGCAGTACTTC
few	.	TRBV27	TRBJ2-3	CASSPAVRDTQYF	TGTGCCAGCAGCCCAGCGGTCCGAGATACGCAGTATTTT
.	TRBD2	TRBV6-9	TRBJ2-3	CASSYFHGRVDTDTQYF	TGTGCCAGCAGTTACTTCCACGGGAGGGTTGACACAGATACGCAGTATTTT
many	.	TRBV12-3/TRBV12-4	TRBJ1-6	CASTLLGNSPLHF	TGTGCCAGCACCCTGCTGGGGAATTCACCCCTCCACTTT
many	.	TRBV5-1	TRBJ2-7	CASSPTGGAYEQYF	TGCGCCAGCAGTCCGACAGGAGGGGCCTACGAGCAGTACTTC
many	.	TRBV14	TRBJ2-7	CASSHVASGTFGEQYF	TGTGCCAGCAGCCACGTCGCCAGCGGAACATTCGGGGAGCAGTACTTC
few	.	TRBV19	TRBJ2-3	CASSIDPRTDTQYF	TGTGCCAGTAGTATAGATCCGAGAACAGATACGCAGTATTTT
many	TRBD1	TRBV5-5	TRBJ1-1	CASSRDRGRPEAFF	TGTGCCAGCAGCCGGGACAGGGGGCGTCCTGAAGCTTTCTTT
few	.	TRBV27	TRBJ2-1	CASSLSRISYNEQFF	TGTGCCAGCAGTTTATCCCGGATTTCCTACAATGAGCAGTTCTTC
.	.	TRBV15	TRBJ2-5	CATSRDRTSQETQYF	TGTGCCACCAGCAGAGATAGGACATCTCAAGAGACCCAGTACTTC
many	.	TRBV5-1	TRBJ1-1	CASSLTRINTEAFF	TGCGCCAGCAGCTTAACAAGAATAAACACTGAAGCTTTCTTT
.	.	TRBV20-1	TRBJ2-1	CSAPGSSYNEQFF	TGCAGTGCCCCCGGCAGCTCCTACAATGAGCAGTTCTTC
.	.	TRBV11-3	TRBJ1-1	CASSLSLWEGGQNTEAFF	TGTGCCAGCAGCTTGTCCCTTTGGGAGGGTGGCCAAAACACTGAAGCTTTCTTT
many	TRBD2	TRBV20-1	TRBJ2-3	CSAPPSGSLDTQYF	TGCAGTGCTCCCCCTAGCGGGAGTTTAGATACGCAGTATTTT
few	.	TRBV6-1	TRBJ1-5	CASSTGTNLNQPQHF	TGTGCCAGCAGTACTGGGACCAACCTCAATCAGCCCCAGCATTTT
many	TRBD1	TRBV28	TRBJ2-7	CASSPGTGNFYEQYF	TGTGCCAGCAGTCCGGGGACAGGGAACTTTTACGAGCAGTACTTC
.	.	TRBV5-4	TRBJ1-2	CASSLSPGAYGYTF	TGTGCCAGCAGCTTGTCTCCAGGGGCGTATGGCTACACCTTC
.	.	TRBV4-1	TRBJ2-1	CASSQDPREQFF	TGCGCCAGCAGCCAAGATCCCAGGGAGCAGTTCTTC
many	TRBD1	TRBV7-2	TRBJ1-4	CASSLESGQGEKLFF	TGTGCCAGCAGCTTAGAATCCGGACAGGGTGAAAAACTGTTTTTT
.	.	TRBV6-1	TRBJ1-2	CASSESTGSVNGYTF	TGTGCCAGCAGTGAATCAACAGGGAGTGTGAATGGCTACACCTTC
few	.	TRBV7-9	TRBJ1-1	CASSSRGGGRTEAFF	TGTGCCAGCAGCTCCCGGGGTGGGGGGCGCACTGAAGCTTTCTTT
once	.	TRBV30	TRBJ1-2	CAWSPGGIGYTF	TGTGCCTGGAGTCCTGGGGGCATTGGCTACACCTTC
many	TRBD2	TRBV5-1	TRBJ2-7	CASSFGLAGGSYEQYF	TGTGCCAGCAGCTTCGGACTAGCGGGAGGCTCCTACGAGCAGTACTTC
.	TRBD1	TRBV27	TRBJ1-2	CASSLLPGQGNYGYTF	TGTGCCAGCAGTTTACTCCCGGGACAGGGAAACTATGGCTACACCTTC
.	.	TRBV5-4	TRBJ2-2	CASSLGGLSSFSNTGELFF	TGTGCCAGCAGCTTGGGGGGTCTGAGTAGCTTTTCGAACACCGGGGAGCTGTTTTTT